One and the same sample provided the 28 T cell receptor beta chains below, sequenced in a study of patients and donors after allogeneic stem cell transplantation (dated by TCRdb to 2018 to 2020). The method behind the library was RT-PCR. Reads for this sample came from a NextSeq 550. The public sequencing data were trimmed at Q25 with fastp and processed into clonotypes with MiXCR by TCRdb, which kept only in-frame beta chains. Rows matching on CDR3 protein sequence are summarized as one entry with the most common DNA and genes. The sample table holds about 150,000 distinct CDR3 sequences, of which more than 20% were seen once. Clones ranked in the top ten supply roughly 26% of the sample. The sample was blood, either unsorted or a sorted T cell fraction (not recorded which). These TCRs come from a human donor who was either an allogeneic HSCT recipient or a stem cell or donor lymphocyte infusion donor (not recorded which). It is not recorded whose cells these are; they may come from a transplant donor.

This clonotype came up many times. The V and J genes are TRBV7-8 and TRBJ1-2; tentative D call: TRBD1 (6 bases). Trimming took 1 base from V and 4 from J, leaving 10 bases between them. From germline, CDR1 is SGHVS and CDR2 FQNEAQ. This CDR3 is built from 14 residues. CDR3 residues: CASSLEGGGYGYTF. The CDR3 bases are TGTGCCAGCAGCTTAGAAGGGGGTGGCTATGGCTACACCTTC.

This rearrangement joins TRBV24-1 to TRBJ2-1; the match to TRBD2 covers 11 bases. V lost 4 bases to trimming and J lost 4 bases; unmatched junction nucleotides: 8. CDR3 size: 17 residues. CDR1 and CDR2 from the germline V gene are KGHDR and SFDVKD. In DNA, the CDR3 is TGTGCCACCAGTGAGCACGCTCTAGCGGGGGGATACAATGAGCAGTTCTTC. This encodes CATSEHALAGGYNEQFF.

In this sample, this clonotype turned up once. DNA of the CDR3: TGTGCCAGCAGCTTAGGGGCGCACTATGGCTACACCTTC. Protein product: CASSLGAHYGYTF. The V and J genes are TRBV7-2 and TRBJ1-2; no definite D call. The CDR3 contains 13 residues. Germline V CDR1 and CDR2: SGHTA, FQGNSA. V lost 1 base and J 3 bases, leaving 6 bases between the germline ends.

In its sample, this clonotype was seen a few times. The chain joins TRBV12-3 or TRBV12-4 to TRBJ2-3, with a tentative D call TRBD2 (7 bases). Trimming shortened V by 4 bases and J by 4 bases, and 12 bases separated the two germline ends. There are 14 residues in the CDR3. CDR3 loop: CASSSRGGADTQYF. CDR3 coding DNA: TGTGCCAGCAGTTCAAGGGGGGGAGCAGATACGCAGTATTTT.

V gene TRBV7-7 combines with J gene TRBJ2-1; D not certain. Germline CDR1 reads SSHAT; CDR2 reads FNYEAQ (reference sequence). The length of the CDR3 is 14 residues. Here the CDR3 reads CASSTSAQGNEQFF. Written as DNA, the CDR3 is TGTGCTAGCTCGACCAGCGCGCAAGGGAATGAGCAGTTCTTC.

The table lists this clonotype with a few counts. The V call is TRBV6-5, the J call TRBJ2-2, with TRBD2 matching over 7 bases. CDR1 is MNHEY, CDR2 SVGAGI, per germline. CDR3 length equals 14 residues. V shed 2 bases and J 6 bases; nucleotides not matched to a gene: 3. The CDR3 protein is CASSYGLAAGELFF. For the CDR3, the DNA is TGTGCCAGCAGTTACGGGCTAGCGGCCGGGGAGCTGTTTTTT.

Details on this clonotype: A much larger clone lies one base from this, so it may be a read error. V is TRBV20-1 and J is TRBJ2-3, with D unresolved. This CDR3 is 13 amino acids long. The V and J ends lost 5 bases and 7 bases respectively, with 16 bases between them. CDR1 and CDR2 from the germline V gene are DFQATT and SNEGSKA (reference sequence). The CDR3 bases are TGCAGTGCTCCTTGGACGGCGCCACATACGCAGTATTTT. Translated: CSAPWTAPHTQYF.

The chain combines TRBV11-1 with TRBJ1-6, with D tentatively TRBD1 (6 bases). The CDR3 runs to 15 residues. Trimming took off 4 bases at V and 12 bases at J, with 19 bases between the two ends. Germline V lookup: CDR1 SGHAT, CDR2 FQDESV (reference sequence). DNA for the CDR3: TGTGCCAGCAGCTCCAGCCGGGGGGCTCGGGGACCCCTCCACTTT. It is translated as CASSSSRGARGPLHF. Variable domain in full (rest from reference TRBV11-1 and TRBJ1-6): EAEVAQSPRYKITEKSQAVAFWCDPISGHATLYWYRQILGQGPELLVQFQDESVVDDSQLPKDRFSAERLKGVDSTLKIQPAELGDSAMYLCASSSSRGARGPLHFGNGTRLTVT.

This clonotype was recorded many times. The rearrangement uses TRBV12-3 or TRBV12-4 and TRBJ2-3; D is ambiguous. The CDR3 runs 15 residues. V was trimmed by 6 bases and J by 0 bases, leaving 13 bases between them. CDR3 sequence: CASSRAGSSTDTQYF. CDR3 DNA sequence: TGTGCCAGCAGCCGGGCTGGGTCTAGCACAGATACGCAGTATTTT.

This clonotype has a handful of counts. V is TRBV12-3 or TRBV12-4 and J is TRBJ2-3; maybe TRBD1 (5 bases). This CDR3 comprises 13 residues. Trimming cost V 6 bases and J 3 bases, with 10 bases left between them. The CDR3 sequence is CASSQGRTDTQYF. The CDR3 DNA follows: TGTGCCAGCAGCCAGGGTAGGACAGATACGCAGTATTTT.

This clonotype was seen more than once but under ten times. V is TRBV5-1 and J is TRBJ1-1, with TRBD1 as a possible D gene (6 bases). The V end was cut by 3 bases, the J end by 1 base, with 10 bases between. The CDR3 extends over 14 amino acids. Germline loops: CDR1 SGHRS, CDR2 YFSETQ. CDR3 amino acids: CASSWGQQNTEAFF. CDR3 DNA: TGCGCCAGCAGCTGGGGACAACAGAACACTGAAGCTTTCTTT.

Sample share makes this clonotype large. The V call is TRBV20-1, the J call TRBJ1-1; D is unresolved. The germline V gene encodes CDR1 DFQATT and CDR2 SNEGSKA (reference sequence). There are 11 residues in the CDR3. Trimming cost V 5 bases and J 2 bases, with 6 bases left between them. The CDR3 region is CSAPVNTEAFF. The CDR3 DNA follows: TGCAGTGCTCCGGTCAACACTGAAGCTTTCTTT.

This clonotype was seen more than once but under ten times. The J gene is TRBJ2-7, the V gene TRBV20-1; D could derive from TRBD1 or TRBD2 (5 bases each). Germline lookup yields CDR1 DFQATT and CDR2 SNEGSKA (reference sequence). The CDR3 totals 11 residues. Trimming stripped 6 bases from V and 9 bases from J, with 15 bases between. DNA for the CDR3: TGCAGTGCCGCACCAAAGGGGAGGCAGTACTTC. Its protein product is CSAAPKGRQYF.

V and J are TRBV20-1 and TRBJ2-3; perhaps TRBD1 as D (5 bases). The V and J ends lost 0 bases and 7 bases respectively, with 17 bases between them. There are 15 residues in the CDR3. The germline V gene has CDR1 DFQATT and CDR2 SNEGSKA (reference sequence). The CDR3 DNA follows: TGCAGTGCTAGAGATCCGGCAGCTTCAGGGAATACGCAGTATTTT. The encoded protein is CSARDPAASGNTQYF.

This chain connects TRBV5-6 to TRBJ1-6, with TRBD1 matching over 7 bases. The CDR3 covers 14 residues. V was pared by 3 bases and J by 5 bases, with 2 bases of the junction left unmatched. The germline gives CDR1 SGHDT, CDR2 YYEEEE. Written as DNA, the CDR3 is TGTGCCAGCAGCTCGACAGGGAATAATTCACCCCTCCACTTT. Its protein product is CASSSTGNNSPLHF. Complete variable domain (other parts from reference TRBV5-6 and TRBJ1-6): DAGVTQSPTHLIKTRGQQVTLRCSPKSGHDTVSWYQQALGQGPQFIFQYYEEEERQRGNFPDRFSGHQFPNYSSELNVNALLLGDSALYLCASSSTGNNSPLHFGNGTRLTVT.

The rearrangement uses TRBV6-6 and TRBJ2-1; no definite D call. V lost 8 bases, J lost 4 bases, and 12 bases lay in between. The CDR3 runs to 13 residues. CDR1 and CDR2 (germline): MNHNY, SVGAGI (reference sequence). CDR3 nucleotides: TGTGCCAGCGCACCAATAGGGTACAATGAGCAGTTCTTC. It yields the protein CASAPIGYNEQFF.

This clonotype was counted between two and nine times. J is TRBJ2-3 and V is TRBV7-9; unclear D gene. The CDR3 consists of 15 residues. The V and J ends lost 5 bases and 1 base respectively, with 13 bases between them. Per the germline V gene, CDR1 is SEHNR and CDR2 is FQNEAQ (reference sequence). The CDR3 coding sequence is TGTGCCAGCAGCCCGAACCGAGTGGGCACAGATACGCAGTATTTT. Protein sequence: CASSPNRVGTDTQYF.

This clonotype was seen only a few times. The chain carries TRBV10-3 and TRBJ2-7; maybe TRBD2 (6 bases). With 10 bases removed from V and 3 bases from J, the gap between germline ends came to 10 bases. Germline V gives CDR1 ENHRY, CDR2 SYGVKD. This CDR3 region has 11 residues. The CDR3 protein is CATSGGYEQYF. The CDR3 nucleotides read TGTGCCACTTCCGGGGGCTACGAGCAGTACTTC.

The rearrangement uses TRBV3-1 and TRBJ1-1; D is ambiguous. Looked up from germline, CDR1 is LGHDT and CDR2 is YNNKEL (reference sequence). The CDR3 totals 13 residues. V was trimmed by 3 bases and J by 1 base, leaving 6 bases between them. The CDR3 region has the DNA TGTGCCAGCAGCCAGTTCCGGAACACTGAAGCTTTCTTT. This gives the protein CASSQFRNTEAFF.

The chain is built from TRBV5-1 and TRBJ1-2; D is unclear. This CDR3 region has 14 residues. Germline-derived CDR1 and CDR2 are SGHRS and YFSETQ. V lost 1 base and J lost 2, with 9 bases in between. This chain's CDR3 is CASSLSGPNYGYTF. Here the CDR3 DNA reads TGCGCCAGCAGCTTGAGCGGCCCGAACTATGGCTACACCTTC.

The V call is TRBV29-1, the J call TRBJ2-2, with 14 bases lining up with TRBD2. CDR1 SQVTM and CDR2 ANQGSEA come from the germline V gene. Trimming at V came to 6 bases and at J to 0 bases, leaving 12 bases not matched to a gene. CDR3 size: 19 residues. The CDR3 reads CSVILYGTSGGPNTGELFF. The CDR3 bases are TGCAGCGTAATATTGTACGGGACTAGCGGGGGCCCGAACACCGGGGAGCTGTTTTTT.

The table lists this clonotype with a few counts. The rearrangement uses TRBV6-6 and TRBJ2-1, with 11 nucleotides matching TRBD2. CDR1 is MNHNY and CDR2 is SVGAGI in the germline V gene (reference sequence). The CDR3 has 17 amino acids. The trim removed 2 bases at V and 8 bases at J, leaving 11 bases unmatched. This CDR3 is CASSYAKTSGSRYEQFF. DNA for the CDR3: TGTGCCAGCAGTTACGCGAAAACTAGCGGGAGCAGGTATGAGCAGTTCTTC.

This clonotype was counted a single time. The chain links TRBV10-3 to TRBJ2-5; TRBD1 matches at 9 bases. The CDR3 runs 13 residues. Germline V gene sequence: CDR1 ENHRY, CDR2 SYGVKD. The junction had 5 bases not matched to a gene; V was cut back by 10 bases and J by 2 bases. The CDR3 sequence: CATSGTGQETQYF. The CDR3 DNA reads TGTGCCACCTCCGGGACAGGGCAAGAGACCCAGTACTTC.

This rearrangement joins TRBV20-1 to TRBJ2-7; 8 positions match TRBD2. V lost 3 bases and J lost 5; bases outside the gene matches: 6. This CDR3 is 13 amino acids long. CDR1 is DFQATT, CDR2 SNEGSKA, per germline (reference sequence). The chain's CDR3 is CSARPGLAHEQYF. The CDR3, as DNA: TGCAGTGCTAGGCCCGGACTAGCCCACGAGCAGTACTTC.

The chain combines TRBV12-3 or TRBV12-4 with TRBJ2-5; TRBD1 agrees at 10 bases. V shed 6 bases and J 4 bases; nucleotides not matched to a gene: 2. This CDR3 is 13 amino acids long. CDR3 amino acids: CASRRTGGETQYF. CDR3 sequence (DNA): TGTGCCAGCAGACGGACAGGGGGAGAGACCCAGTACTTC.

This clonotype has more than one count but fewer than ten. The rearrangement joins TRBV13 to TRBJ2-7; 8 nucleotides agree with TRBD2. After removal of 3 bases from V and 2 bases from J, the junction contained 3 bases not matched to a gene. This CDR3 has 14 amino acids. Germline values: CDR1 PRHDT, CDR2 FYEKMQ (reference sequence). CDR3 region: CASSFAGGAYEQYF. The CDR3 DNA reads TGTGCCAGCAGCTTCGCGGGGGGCGCCTACGAGCAGTACTTC. The full variable domain, its missing parts supplied by reference TRBV13 and TRBJ2-7, is AAGVIQSPRHLIKEKRETATLKCYPIPRHDTVYWYQQGPGQDPQFLISFYEKMQSDKGSIPDRFSAQQFSDYHSELNMSSLELGDSALYFCASSFAGGAYEQYFGPGTRLTVT.

DNA for the CDR3: TGTGCCAGCAGCCCCCAGACCGGTAACACTGAAGCTTTCTTT. Translated: CASSPQTGNTEAFF. V is TRBV7-2 and J is TRBJ1-1; D is unclear. V shed 5 bases and J shed 2 bases, with 12 bases lying between them. The CDR3 length is 14 residues. Germline V CDR1 and CDR2: SGHTA, FQGNSA.

The V gene is TRBV5-1, the J gene TRBJ1-5, with D unresolved. The germline gives CDR1 SGHRS, CDR2 YFSETQ. The V and J ends lost 4 bases and 10 bases respectively, with 15 bases between them. There are 13 residues in the CDR3. The CDR3 loop reads CASSADLQGPQHF. The CDR3, as DNA: TGCGCCAGCAGCGCGGACCTCCAAGGACCCCAGCATTTT.